This TCR beta chain was identified during a study of cytomegalovirus exposure and HLA in healthy donors. About this clone itself: Its antigen is unidentified.

V gave up 7 bases and J gave up 6 bases; unmatched junction bases: 11. CDR1 is LNHDA, CDR2 SQIVND, per germline (reference sequence). This CDR3 has 15 residues. The data were produced by immunoSEQ multiplex PCR, yet TCRdb's version contains in-frame clones alone and is incomplete. In the table there are around 60,000 clones, about 91% of which are singletons. Overall study results and limits: Most TCR sequences proved rare, with some public TCRs found in many donors.

The source is a woman aged 18-29 years in good health and CMV-seronegative. J is TRBJ2-2 and V is TRBV19; 7 positions agree with TRBD1. The sequencing input was PBMCs. The CDR3 region has the DNA TGTGCCAGTAATAAACAGGGGCTAATCGCCGGGGAGCTGTTTTTT. It specifies CASNKQGLIAGELFF. Full variable domain (missing parts from reference TRBV19 and TRBJ2-2): DGGITQSPKYLFRKEGQNVTLSCEQNLNHDAMYWYRQDPGQGLRLIYYSQIVNDFQKGDIAEGYSVSREKKESFPLTVTSAQKNPTAFYLCASNKQGLIAGELFFGEGSRLTVL.